The rows below give T cell receptor beta chains drawn from one sample of a study of cytomegalovirus exposure and HLA in healthy donors. Assay used: immunoSEQ multiplex PCR; TCRdb lists only in-frame clones, some missing. The sample holds about 140,000 clones, just over 70% seen once. The sequencing sample was made of PBMCs. These receptors all stem from a woman in her thirties in good health and CMV-seronegative. Each CDR3 is given with its conserved first and last residue. Each record gives: D gene, J gene, clone size, V gene, CDR3 DNA, CDR3 protein. The D gene is left open where the match is weak. Clone size is not always given. Where it is, it says once, few, many or a class for expanded clones.

TRBD2 | TRBJ2-2 | once | TRBV19 | TGTGCCAGTAGAGGACTAGCGGGAGGAGTTAACACCGGGGAGCTGTTTTTT | CASRGLAGGVNTGELFF
TRBD1 | TRBJ2-3 | - | TRBV18 | TGTGCCAGCTCACCGGGACAGGGAGCAGATACGCAGTATTTT | CASSPGQGADTQYF
- | TRBJ2-2 | - | TRBV6-1 | TGTGCCAGCAGTGCAGAGAACACCGGGGAGCTGTTTTTT | CASSAENTGELFF
TRBD2 | TRBJ2-3 | - | TRBV6-5 | TGTGCCAGCAGTTACTCGGGACTAGGAGGCACAGATACGCAGTATTTT | CASSYSGLGGTDTQYF
TRBD1 | TRBJ2-2 | once | TRBV18 | TGTGCCAGCTCACCCCGACAGGGGGGTGTCACCGGGGAGCTGTTTTTT | CASSPRQGGVTGELFF
TRBD1 | TRBJ1-1 | - | TRBV27 | TGTGCCAGCACCTCAAAGGGACAGGGAATTCAGAACACTGAAGCTTTCTTT | CASTSKGQGIQNTEAFF
- | TRBJ2-3 | - | TRBV7-2 | TGTGCCAGCAGCTTAGCGGGGGGAATCAATACGCAGTATTTT | CASSLAGGINTQYF
- | TRBJ2-7 | - | TRBV4-1 | TGCGCCAGCAGCCCCGTAACAGGGAGCCGGGAAACCTTC | CASSPVTGSRETF
- | TRBJ1-2 | - | TRBV29-1 | TGCAGCGTTGAAGGGGGTGGCGGGGGCTACACCTTC | CSVEGGGGGYTF
TRBD2 | TRBJ2-1 | - | TRBV10-3 | TGTGCCATCAGTGAGTCGACTAGCGGGGGCCACAATGAGCAGTTCTTC | CAISESTSGGHNEQFF
TRBD2 | TRBJ2-1 | - | TRBV13 | TGTGCCAGCAGCCTATACAGCGGGAATCAGTTCTTC | CASSLYSGNQFF
- | TRBJ1-2 | few | TRBV14 | TGTGCCAGCAGCCAAGACCCGGTGTTGGGCTACACCTTC | CASSQDPVLGYTF
- | TRBJ1-4 | - | TRBV19 | TGTGCCAGTAGTACAGGCCCAACTAATGAAAAACTGTTTTTT | CASSTGPTNEKLFF
TRBD2 | TRBJ2-2 | - | TRBV7-8 | TGTGCCAGCAGCTTAGCGACTAGCGGGAGGGCCGCCCGCGGGGAGCTGTTTTTT | CASSLATSGRAARGELFF
TRBD2 | TRBJ2-1 | - | TRBV7-2 | TGTGCCAGCAGCTCTAGCGGGAGTGGGGACAATGAGCAGTTCTTC | CASSSSGSGDNEQFF
TRBD2 | TRBJ2-2 | few | TRBV5-4 | TGTGCCAGCAGCACTAGCGGGAGGGGGACCGGGGAGCTGTTTTTT | CASSTSGRGTGELFF
TRBD2 | TRBJ2-4 | - | TRBV14 | TGTGCCAGCAGCCAAGAACTAGCGCTAGCCAAAAACATTCAGTACTTC | CASSQELALAKNIQYF
TRBD2 | TRBJ2-5 | - | TRBV7-6 | TGTGCCAGCAGCTTAAATGGAGCGCGGGGGGCCCAGTACTTC | CASSLNGARGAQYF
TRBD2 | TRBJ2-2 | - | TRBV7-8 | TGTGCCAGCAGCGCGGCTAGCGGGAACGATTTGCGAGAGCTGTTTTTT | CASSAASGNDLRELFF
- | TRBJ2-2 | - | TRBV18 | TGTGCCAGCTCACCCCAGGGTATCGGGGAGCTGTTTTTT | CASSPQGIGELFF
TRBD2 | TRBJ2-1 | - | TRBV28 | TGTGCCAGCAGTTTTCTCGAAGCGGGGGGGCCCTACAATGAGCAGTTCTTC | CASSFLEAGGPYNEQFF
TRBD2 | TRBJ2-7 | - | TRBV28 | TGTGCCAGCAGTTTGAAGCGGGAGGGTATCGACGAGCAGTACTTC | CASSLKREGIDEQYF
- | TRBJ2-1 | - | TRBV6-5 | TGTGCCAGCAGTTACTCGACTAGGAATGAGCAGTTCTTC | CASSYSTRNEQFF
- | TRBJ1-5 | - | TRBV5-1 | TGCGCCAGCAGCTTGGAGGGGCTGAATCAGCCCCAGCATTTT | CASSLEGLNQPQHF
- | TRBJ2-7 | - | TRBV7-9 | TGTGCCAGCAGCCAAATACAGGGAACCTACGAGCAGTACTTC | CASSQIQGTYEQYF
TRBD1 | TRBJ1-1 | few | TRBV6-5 | TGTGCCAGCAGTTACGCGGACAGGGCTATCACTGAAGCTTTCTTT | CASSYADRAITEAFF
- | TRBJ1-5 | - | TRBV4-1 | TGCGCCAGCAGCCAAGTCTTCAATCAGCCCCAGCATTTT | CASSQVFNQPQHF
- | TRBJ1-2 | - | TRBV28 | TGTGCCAGCGTATATAACTATGGCTACACCTTC | CASVYNYGYTF
- | TRBJ2-3 | - | TRBV11-3 | TGTGCCAGCTCAGGGGAAACCGATACGCAGTATTTT | CASSGETDTQYF
TRBD2 | TRBJ2-7 | - | TRBV10-3 | TGTGCCATCAGTGGACTAGCGGATACCTACGAGCAGTACTTC | CAISGLADTYEQYF
- | TRBJ1-1 | - | TRBV15 | TGTGCCACCAGCAGTTGGGGCAGGGAAGGCACTGAAGCTTTCTTT | CATSSWGREGTEAFF
- | TRBJ2-7 | - | TRBV7-9 | TGTGCCAGCAGCGCTAGTACAGGTGCCACCTACGAGCAGTACTTC | CASSASTGATYEQYF
TRBD1 | TRBJ2-7 | - | TRBV10-1 | TGCGCCAGCAGTGAGTATGGTCCGGGACAGGGCTACGAGCAGTACTTC | CASSEYGPGQGYEQYF
- | TRBJ2-2 | few | TRBV11-1 | TGTGCCAGCAGCTGGACAGACACCGGGGAGCTGTTTTTT | CASSWTDTGELFF
TRBD1 | TRBJ1-1 | - | TRBV5-1 | TGCGCCAGCAGCGGAATCGGGACAGGGGACACTGAAGCTTTCTTT | CASSGIGTGDTEAFF
TRBD1 | TRBJ2-7 | - | TRBV9 | TGTGCCAGCAGCCCGACAGGGGGCAGCCACGAGCAGTACTTC | CASSPTGGSHEQYF
- | TRBJ2-7 | - | TRBV30 | TGTGCCTGCCTGGGGGGAGCGGGCGCCTCCTACGAGCAGTACTTC | CACLGGAGASYEQYF